What follows describes a single T cell receptor (beta chain). Antigen: not known. The data stem from a study of T cell repertoires in cytomegalovirus infection. A single record per CDR3 protein comes from TCRdb applying MiXCR to the reads. The sample carries 830,000 or so distinct CDR3 sequences, over 25% recorded once. The sequences come from cultured CD8+ T cells from PBMCs, collected from culture after CMV antigen stimulation. This receptor was obtained from a human donor in good health (CMV status not recorded). Some clones in this sample may be carry-over from other donors' samples.

CDR3 bases: TGTGCCACCAGCAGAGATCGCGGGGCCAATCAGCCCCAGCATTTT. Amino acids: CATSRDRGANQPQHF. The chain recombines TRBV15 with TRBJ1-5, with a possible D match to TRBD1 (5 bases). The CDR3 is made up of 15 amino acids. The V gene's germline CDR1 is LNHNV and CDR2 YYDKDF (reference sequence). Deletions cut 0 bases from V and 3 bases from J, with 9 bases between.